This TCR beta chain was identified in a study of blood T cell repertoires in COVID-19. Generated by immunoSEQ multiplex PCR, the TCRdb table keeps only in-frame clones and is missing some. The table shows around 300,000 clones, with 87% occurring only once. Germline assignment: CDR1 SGDLS and CDR2 YYNGEE. The CDR3 spans 15 residues. V was clipped by 3 bases and J by 4 bases; unmatched bases: 7. Sequencing was carried out using peripheral blood. The receptor was derived from a man between 18 and 35 years old with active or convalescent COVID-19. The chain joins TRBV9 to TRBJ2-3, with 8 bases aligning to TRBD1. DNA of the CDR3: TGTGCCAGCAGCGCAGGACAGGGTTTTGCAGATACGCAGTATTTT. Its protein product is CASSAGQGFADTQYF.